This passage covers 31 T cell receptor beta chains from one sample sequenced in a study of prognosis after radiotherapy for stage I lung cancer. Two-round multiplex PCR on genomic DNA was the method by which TCR beta CDR3 was amplified. Gene-specific TRBV and TRBJ primers were used in PCR round one. TCRdb reanalysed the multiplex PCR reads using MiXCR and keeps one entry per CDR3 protein. The sample shows fewer than 40,000 distinct CDR3 sequences, about 34% of them seen only once. Sample: PBMCs, taken before or after stereotactic body radiation therapy (not recorded which). These receptors were taken from a donor aged 50 or older with non-small cell lung cancer.

This clonotype was picked up many times. This chain joins TRBV11-3 and TRBJ2-1, with TRBD1 as a possible D gene (6 bases). CDR1 is SGHNT, CDR2 YENEEA, per germline. The CDR3 spans 14 residues. The V end was cut by 5 bases, the J end by 7 bases, with 15 bases between. The CDR3 region has the DNA TGTGCCAGCAGCGGGGCAGGGGATCCGAATGAGCAGTTCTTC. Amino acids: CASSGAGDPNEQFF.

The chain recombines TRBV5-4 with TRBJ2-3; D ambiguous. The CDR3 extends over 14 amino acids. V lost 0 bases and J lost 2, with 7 bases in between. Germline lookup yields CDR1 SGHNT and CDR2 YYREEE (reference sequence). The CDR3 nucleotides read TGTGCCAGCAGCTTGGTTGCGAACACAGATACGCAGTATTTT. It specifies CASSLVANTDTQYF. Full variable domain (missing parts from reference TRBV5-4 and TRBJ2-3): ETGVTQSPTHLIKTRGQQVTLRCSSQSGHNTVSWYQQALGQGPQFIFQYYREEENGRGNFPPRFSGLQFPNYSSELNVNALELDDSALYLCASSLVANTDTQYFGPGTRLTVL.

Points on this clonotype: This may stem from a read error, because a much larger clone lies one nucleotide away. V and J are TRBV6-2 or TRBV6-3 and TRBJ2-5, with D perhaps TRBD2 (5 bases). The V gene lost 5 bases and the J gene lost 4 bases, with 14 bases spanning the gap. The CDR3 contains 14 residues. Germline CDR1 MNHEY, CDR2 SVGEGT. The chain's CDR3 is CASSENRGVETQYF. The DNA for the CDR3 is TGTGCCAGCAGTGAGAATCGGGGTGTAGAGACCCAGTACTTC.

This clonotype was seen a few times. V is TRBV12-3 or TRBV12-4 and J is TRBJ2-3, with D possibly being TRBD1 (5 bases). The CDR3 loop spans 14 amino acids. Deletions cut 5 bases from V and 2 bases from J, with 11 bases between. This CDR3 reads CASSMTEITDTQYF. In DNA, the CDR3 is TGTGCCAGCAGTATGACAGAAATCACAGATACGCAGTATTTT.

This chain joins TRBV3-1 and TRBJ1-2; D gene uncertain. Trimming shortened V by 7 bases and J by 5 bases, and 17 bases separated the two germline ends. In germline, CDR1 is LGHDT, CDR2 YNNKEL (reference sequence). The length of the CDR3 is 14 residues. The CDR3 DNA reads as TGTGCCAGCACCGACGGGAGTTTCGGATATGGCTACACCTTC. Translating it yields CASTDGSFGYGYTF. Full variable domain (rest looked up from reference TRBV3-1 and TRBJ1-2): DTAVSQTPKYLVTQMGNDKSIKCEQNLGHDTMYWYKQDSKKFLKIMFSYNNKELIINETVPNRFSPKSPDKAHLNLHINSLELGDSAVYFCASTDGSFGYGYTFGSGTRLTVV.

This clonotype was seen at least ten times. The chain couples TRBV7-9 to TRBJ2-3; D unresolved. Germline V CDR1 and CDR2: SEHNR, FQNEAQ (reference sequence). This CDR3 is 13 amino acids long. The ends were cut back, 2 bases at V and 6 bases at J, with 9 bases in the middle. CDR3: CASSLPPYDTQYF. The CDR3 nucleotides are TGTGCCAGCAGCTTACCCCCATACGATACGCAGTATTTT.

J is TRBJ1-1 and V is TRBV20-1; 7 nucleotides align to TRBD1. The CDR3 covers 12 residues. The germline V gene has CDR1 DFQATT and CDR2 SNEGSKA (reference sequence). V gave up 2 bases and J gave up 3 bases; unmatched junction bases: 0. The CDR3 spells CSARQGDTEAFF. In nucleotides, the CDR3 is TGCAGTGCTAGACAGGGGGACACTGAAGCTTTCTTT.

The sample holds many counts of this clonotype. This rearrangement joins TRBV6-1 to TRBJ2-7; tentatively, D is TRBD2 (5 bases). The CDR3 is 11 residues long. Per the germline V gene, CDR1 is MNHNS and CDR2 is SASEGT. The V gene lost 7 bases and the J gene lost 2 bases, with 6 bases spanning the gap. CDR3 DNA: TGTGCCAGCACGGGGACCTACGAGCAGTACTTC. Encoded protein: CASTGTYEQYF.

Remarks on this clonotype: One base separates it from a far larger clone, so it is likely a read error. The chain recombines TRBV6-6 with TRBJ2-3; TRBD1 matches 9 bases. Unmatched junction bases numbered 11, after V lost 7 bases and J lost 9 bases. This CDR3 is built from 14 residues. Germline V gene data show CDR1 as MNHNY and CDR2 as SVGAGI (reference sequence). The CDR3 sequence is CASIQFPGQGTQYF. The CDR3 DNA is TGTGCCAGCATCCAATTCCCGGGACAGGGAACGCAGTATTTT.

This clonotype showed up many times. This chain connects TRBV20-1 to TRBJ2-1; possibly TRBD2 for D (5 bases). Trimming stripped 1 base from V and 0 bases from J, with 13 bases between. The CDR3 is 16 residues long. The germline gives CDR1 DFQATT, CDR2 SNEGSKA (reference sequence). Here the CDR3 DNA reads TGCAGTGCTAGAGGAAGAGGGTCTAGCTCCTACAATGAGCAGTTCTTC. Protein: CSARGRGSSSYNEQFF.

This clonotype occurred many times. This chain links TRBV20-1 with TRBJ1-4; no firm D call. Trimming removed 5 bases at V and 6 bases at J, with 7 bases between. Germline CDR1 reads DFQATT; CDR2 reads SNEGSKA (reference sequence). This CDR3 is built from 11 residues. In DNA, the CDR3 is TGCAGTGCTGCGACCGATGAAAAACTGTTTTTT. Protein product: CSAATDEKLFF.

In this sample, this clonotype turned up many times. V gene TRBV6-5 combines with J gene TRBJ1-2; 8 bases line up with TRBD1. CDR1 is MNHEY and CDR2 is SVGAGI in the germline V gene. The ends lost 4 bases at V and 6 bases at J; junction bases unmatched: 7. The CDR3 runs to 14 residues. CDR3 region: CASSSVIQGDGYTF. The DNA of the CDR3 is TGTGCCAGCAGTTCCGTCATACAGGGGGATGGCTACACCTTC.

This clonotype has ten or more counts. The chain combines TRBV12-3 or TRBV12-4 with TRBJ1-2, with D perhaps matching TRBD1 (6 bases). The CDR3 is 13 residues long. The V end was cut by 6 bases, the J end by 0 bases, with 8 bases between. CDR3 sequence (DNA): TGTGCCAGCAGGGACAGCGCTAACTATGGCTACACCTTC. This sequence encodes CASRDSANYGYTF.

The genes are TRBV20-1 and TRBJ1-5; no clear D gene. The CDR3 has 13 residues. The germline V gene has CDR1 DFQATT and CDR2 SNEGSKA (reference sequence). V lost 6 bases to trimming and J lost 7 bases, with 16 bases between them. CDR3 nucleotides: TGCAGTGCCAACACGGGTCCGAGGCAGCCCCAGCATTTT. Its translation is CSANTGPRQPQHF.

This clonotype was picked up many times. The chain couples TRBV20-1 to TRBJ1-5; weak D call: TRBD1 (5 bases). The germline gives CDR1 DFQATT, CDR2 SNEGSKA (reference sequence). CDR3 length: 15 amino acids. Between the trimmed V and J ends, which lost 0 bases and 4 bases, there was a span of 13 bases. CDR3 in DNA: TGCAGTGCTAGAGAGCGGGAGGGGTTTAATCAGCCCCAGCATTTT. The encoded protein is CSAREREGFNQPQHF.

In this sample, this clonotype turned up many times. The genes are TRBV9 and TRBJ2-4; TRBD2 might be the D (6 bases). CDR3 length: 17 amino acids. V lost 0 bases and J 5 bases, leaving 18 bases between the germline ends. CDR1 is SGDLS and CDR2 is YYNGEE in the germline V gene. The CDR3 region has the DNA TGTGCCAGCAGCGTAGGGGGAGGCCAATTATGGGAAAACATTCAGTACTTC. Translated, it gives CASSVGGGQLWENIQYF.

This clonotype was seen repeatedly, ten times or more. The genes are TRBV4-1 and TRBJ2-3; 7 bases are a match to TRBD1. The CDR3 spans 14 residues. The trim removed 8 bases at V and 1 base at J, leaving 6 bases unmatched. Germline V CDR1 and CDR2: MGHRA, YSYEKL. The CDR3 here is CASASGTGTDTQYF. The CDR3 DNA sequence: TGCGCCAGCGCTTCCGGGACAGGCACAGATACGCAGTATTTT.

This clonotype occurred many times. The V gene is TRBV5-1, the J gene TRBJ2-3, with no clear D. Germline V gene data show CDR1 as SGHRS and CDR2 as YFSETQ. V was pared by 0 bases and J by 5 bases, with 1 base between. CDR3 size: 11 residues. CDR3 in amino acids: CASSLVDTQYF. CDR3 DNA sequence: TGCGCCAGCAGCTTGGTAGATACGCAGTATTTT.

The genes are TRBV20-1 and TRBJ2-1, with D possibly being TRBD2 (5 bases). The CDR3 runs to 14 residues. The germline CDR1 and CDR2 sequences are DFQATT and SNEGSKA (reference sequence). Between the trimmed V and J ends, which lost 0 bases and 5 bases, there was a span of 11 bases. CDR3 protein: CSARDRRRHNEQFF. In DNA, the CDR3 is TGCAGTGCTAGAGACCGACGGAGGCACAATGAGCAGTTCTTC.

This clonotype was recorded many times. The chain has TRBV11-2 and TRBJ2-6; 8 bases fit TRBD1. The germline gives CDR1 SGHAT, CDR2 FQNNGV. The CDR3 sequence is 18 residues long. The V and J ends lost 1 base and 0 bases, in that order; junction bases with no gene match: 5. The CDR3 spells CASSLGGQGSSGANVLTF. The CDR3 DNA follows: TGTGCCAGCAGCTTAGGCGGACAGGGATCCTCTGGGGCCAACGTCCTGACTTTC.

Concerning this clonotype: This is likely a read error, given that the CDR3 carries no conserved phenylalanine or tryptophan at its end. The chain is built from TRBV15 and TRBJ2-1; a possible D gene is TRBD1 (6 bases). CDR1 is LNHNV, CDR2 YYDKDF, per germline (reference sequence). The CDR3 is 17 residues long. V lost 6 bases and J 1 base, leaving 19 bases between the germline ends. Written as DNA, the CDR3 is TGTGCCACCAGGGCTCCGGGGCAGGGGCGTTCCTACAATGAGCAGTTCTCC. The encoded protein is CATRAPGQGRSYNEQFS.

This clonotype was picked up one time. The chain uses TRBV30 and TRBJ2-1; no clear D. V was clipped by 5 bases and J by 3 bases, with 8 bases between them. The germline CDR1 and CDR2 sequences are GTSNPN and SVGIG (reference sequence). The CDR3 is made up of 12 amino acids. The CDR3 region is CAWYGLYNEQFF. The CDR3 DNA follows: TGTGCCTGGTACGGGCTCTACAATGAGCAGTTCTTC.

In its sample, this clonotype was seen many times. The chain uses TRBV4-1 and TRBJ2-2, with D perhaps matching TRBD1 (5 bases). Trimming removed 0 bases from V and 6 bases from J, with 20 bases in between. Germline-derived CDR1 and CDR2 are MGHRA and YSYEKL. This CDR3 is 18 amino acids long. CDR3 DNA: TGCGCCAGCAGCCAAGATCGGCAGGGATGGGGAAGGGCCGGGGAGCTGTTTTTT. It encodes CASSQDRQGWGRAGELFF.

This clonotype appeared many times. The rearrangement joins TRBV10-2 to TRBJ2-3; tentative D call: TRBD1 (5 bases). V lost 5 bases and J 1 base, leaving 7 bases between the germline ends. This CDR3 has 13 amino acids. Germline values: CDR1 WSHSY, CDR2 SAAADI. Here the CDR3 DNA reads TGCGCCAGCAGTTTAGGGGGCACAGATACGCAGTATTTT. It specifies CASSLGGTDTQYF.

A remark on this clonotype: The junction shows a germline mismatch at one end, possibly a read error. The V gene is TRBV28, the J gene TRBJ2-5, with 8 bases aligning to TRBD2. The CDR3 runs 13 residues. CDR1 is MDHEN and CDR2 is SYDVKM in the germline V gene. CDR3 in amino acids: CAISGGGQDTQYF. CDR3 in DNA: TGTGCCATCAGTGGCGGGGGGCAAGATACCCAGTACTTC. The variable domain in full, completed from reference TRBV28 and TRBJ2-5, reads DVKVTQSSRYLVKRTGEKVFLECVQDMDHENMFWYRQDPGLGLRLIYFSYDVKMKEKGDIPEGYSVSREKKERFSLILESASTNQTSMYLCAISGGGQDTQYFGPGTRLLVL.

In its sample, this clonotype was seen many times. The CDR3 DNA reads as TGTGCCAGTAGTCCCCTCGGGGGAAGGGATACGCAGTATTTT. It codes for CASSPLGGRDTQYF. The chain combines TRBV19 with TRBJ2-3, with D tentatively TRBD2 (6 bases). Per germline, CDR1 LNHDA and CDR2 SQIVND (reference sequence). The CDR3 has 14 amino acids. The V end lost 5 bases, the J end lost 6 bases, and 15 bases lay between the germline ends.

This clonotype was detected ten times or more. The CDR3 nucleotides read TGTGCCAGCAGCCAAGATTGGGGCTTGGGGGGCGGAGGACAGCCCCAGCATTTT. This sequence encodes CASSQDWGLGGGGQPQHF. V and J are TRBV4-2 and TRBJ1-5; D perhaps matches TRBD1 (6 bases). Germline CDR1 and CDR2: LGHNA and YNFKEQ. V was clipped by 0 bases and J by 7 bases, with 22 bases between them. There are 18 residues in the CDR3.

The table lists this clonotype with many counts. V gene TRBV29-1 combines with J gene TRBJ2-3; D unclear. Trimming took off 5 bases at V and 2 bases at J, with 11 bases between the two ends. The CDR3 is made up of 13 amino acids. In germline, CDR1 is SQVTM, CDR2 ANQGSEA. The CDR3 reads CSVNSLYTDTQYF. CDR3 DNA sequence: TGCAGCGTTAACTCGCTGTACACAGATACGCAGTATTTT.

This clonotype was recorded at least ten times. This chain uses TRBV6-5 with TRBJ1-5; 8 positions agree with TRBD1. CDR1 MNHEY and CDR2 SVGAGI come from the germline V gene. V shed 2 bases and J 3 bases; nucleotides not matched to a gene: 3. CDR3 length equals 15 residues. The CDR3 DNA sequence: TGTGCCAGCAGTTACGGGACAGGATTCAATCAGCCCCAGCATTTT. Amino acid sequence: CASSYGTGFNQPQHF.

As concerns this clonotype: A much bigger clone sits one base away, suggesting this may be a read error. The chain carries TRBV3-1 and TRBJ1-6, with 8 nucleotides matching TRBD1. V shed 7 bases and J 7 bases; nucleotides not matched to a gene: 6. There are 14 residues in the CDR3. CDR1 and CDR2 from the germline V gene are LGHDT and YNNKEL (reference sequence). The CDR3 sequence is CASNLDRENSPLHF. CDR3 nucleotides: TGTGCCAGCAACCTGGACAGGGAAAATTCACCCCTCCACTTT.

This clonotype was seen many times. This chain uses TRBV18 with TRBJ1-5; 8 nucleotides match TRBD1. The CDR3 extends over 16 amino acids. Germline assignment: CDR1 KGHSH and CDR2 LQKENI. V was clipped by 5 bases and J by 3 bases; unmatched bases: 9. In nucleotides, the CDR3 is TGTGCCAGCTCATCGGCCGGGACAGGAAACAATCAGCCCCAGCATTTT. Encoded protein: CASSSAGTGNNQPQHF.